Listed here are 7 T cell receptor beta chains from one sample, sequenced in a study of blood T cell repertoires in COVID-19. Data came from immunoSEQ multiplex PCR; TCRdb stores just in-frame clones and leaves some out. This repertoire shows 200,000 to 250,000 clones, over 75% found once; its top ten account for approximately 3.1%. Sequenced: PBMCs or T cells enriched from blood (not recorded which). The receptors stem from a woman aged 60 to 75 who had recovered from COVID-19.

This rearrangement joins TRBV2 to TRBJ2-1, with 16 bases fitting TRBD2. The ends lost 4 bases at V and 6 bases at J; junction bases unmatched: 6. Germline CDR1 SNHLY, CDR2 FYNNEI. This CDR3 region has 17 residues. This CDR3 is CASSAGTSGGAVNEQFF. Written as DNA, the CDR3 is TGTGCCAGCAGTGCAGGGACTAGCGGGGGGGCTGTCAATGAGCAGTTCTTC. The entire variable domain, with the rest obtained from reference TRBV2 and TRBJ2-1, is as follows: EPEVTQTPSHQVTQMGQEVILRCVPISNHLYFYWYRQILGQKVEFLVSFYNNEISEKSEIFDDQFSVERPDGSNFTLKIRSTKLEDSAMYFCASSAGTSGGAVNEQFFGPGTRLTVL.

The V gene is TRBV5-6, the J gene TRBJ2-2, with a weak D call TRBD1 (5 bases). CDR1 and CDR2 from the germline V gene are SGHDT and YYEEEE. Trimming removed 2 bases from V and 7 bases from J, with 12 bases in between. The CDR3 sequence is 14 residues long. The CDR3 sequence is CASSLTSGFGELFF. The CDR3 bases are TGTGCCAGCAGCTTAACTTCAGGGTTCGGGGAGCTGTTTTTT.

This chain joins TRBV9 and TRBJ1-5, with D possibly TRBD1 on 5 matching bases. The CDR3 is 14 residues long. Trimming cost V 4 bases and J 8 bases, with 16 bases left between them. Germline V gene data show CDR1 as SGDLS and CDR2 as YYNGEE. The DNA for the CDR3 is TGTGCCAGCAGCCCTCGGGGGGAAGGCGAGCCCCAGCATTTT. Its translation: CASSPRGEGEPQHF.

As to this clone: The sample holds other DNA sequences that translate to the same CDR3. The CDR3 DNA reads TGTGCCAGCAGTTACGGACAGAGAGGCAATCAGCCCCAGCATTTT. As protein: CASSYGQRGNQPQHF. The genes are TRBV6-2 or TRBV6-3 and TRBJ1-5, with D maybe TRBD1 (6 bases). The ends were cut back, 2 bases at V and 2 bases at J, with 10 bases in the middle. The V gene's germline CDR1 is MNHEY and CDR2 SVGEGT. This CDR3 contains 15 residues.

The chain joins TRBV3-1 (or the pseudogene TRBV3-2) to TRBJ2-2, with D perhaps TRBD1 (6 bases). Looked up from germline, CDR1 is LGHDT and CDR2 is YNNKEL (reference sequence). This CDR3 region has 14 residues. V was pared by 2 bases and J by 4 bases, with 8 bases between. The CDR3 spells CASSQTGSTGELFF. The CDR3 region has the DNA TGTGCCAGCAGCCAAACAGGGTCCACCGGGGAGCTGTTTTTT.

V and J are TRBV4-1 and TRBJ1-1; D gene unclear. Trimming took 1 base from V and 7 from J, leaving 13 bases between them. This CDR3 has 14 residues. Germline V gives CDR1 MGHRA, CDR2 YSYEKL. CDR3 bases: TGCGCCAGCAGCCAAGGTTTTCTAGCTGGTGAAGCTTTCTTT. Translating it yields CASSQGFLAGEAFF.

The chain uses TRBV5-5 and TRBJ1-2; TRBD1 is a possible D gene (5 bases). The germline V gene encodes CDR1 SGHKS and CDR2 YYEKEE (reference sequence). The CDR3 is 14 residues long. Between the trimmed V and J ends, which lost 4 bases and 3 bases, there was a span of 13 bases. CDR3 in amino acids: CASSLDDSHYGYTF. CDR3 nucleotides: TGTGCCAGCAGCCTCGACGACAGTCACTATGGCTACACCTTC.